Each of the 16 T cell receptor beta chains below was sequenced from the same sample in a study of vaccination effects on CD4 cells after COVID-19. These receptors' antigens are unknown. Culturing for around eleven days preceded CD4+ T cell isolation. Here immunoSEQ multiplex PCR was the method, and the copy in TCRdb shows in-frame clones only, minus some. The sample has fewer than 75,000 clones, roughly four fifths seen once. Sequenced material: CD4+ T cells from PBMCs cultured without peptide, taken before COVID-19 vaccination. The receptors were sampled from a human donor who received a COVID-19 vaccine.

This chain uses TRBV5-1 with TRBJ1-2, with 7 bases that match TRBD1. The ends lost 4 bases at V and 8 bases at J; junction bases unmatched: 17. The germline V gene has CDR1 SGHRS and CDR2 YFSETQ. The CDR3 contains 16 residues. This CDR3 reads CASSHGLGGRVYGYTF. As DNA, the CDR3 is TGCGCCAGCAGCCATGGTCTAGGGGGCAGGGTGTACGGCTACACCTTC.

This chain joins TRBV29-1 and TRBJ2-5; TRBD1 might be the D (6 bases). The CDR3 runs 12 residues. V dropped 7 bases and J dropped 3 bases, with 12 bases sitting between them. Germline CDR1 and CDR2: SQVTM and ANQGSEA. CDR3: CSGRAGEETQYF. CDR3 nucleotides: TGCAGCGGGCGGGCAGGGGAAGAGACCCAGTACTTC.

The table lists this clone with a few counts. The rearrangement uses TRBV10-3 and TRBJ1-2; tentative D call: TRBD1 (5 bases). With 6 bases removed from V and 8 bases from J, the gap between germline ends came to 28 bases. This CDR3 spans 17 amino acids. Germline assignment: CDR1 ENHRY and CDR2 SYGVKD. The CDR3 bases are TGTGCCATCAGACCAAGCCCTTTGGGGGGAGAAACTCGCGGCTACACCTTC. Translating it yields CAIRPSPLGGETRGYTF.

The genes are TRBV7-2 and TRBJ2-2; unclear D gene. CDR1 is SGHTA and CDR2 is FQGNSA in the germline V gene. The CDR3 runs 15 residues. V lost 1 base and J 2 bases, leaving 8 bases between the germline ends. CDR3 in DNA: TGTGCCAGCAGCTTAGGTTTGGGAAACACCGGGGAGCTGTTTTTT. Encoded protein: CASSLGLGNTGELFF.

The V gene is TRBV6-6, the J gene TRBJ2-2; possible D gene TRBD2, 6 bases. The germline V gene has CDR1 MNHNY and CDR2 SVGAGI (reference sequence). Trimming left V 7 bases short and J 4 bases short, with 13 bases between. The CDR3 contains 14 residues. In nucleotides, the CDR3 is TGTGCCAGCACTGGGACTCCATTCACCGGGGAGCTGTTTTTT. Amino acid sequence: CASTGTPFTGELFF.

This clone was detected only once. The chain employs TRBV24-1 and TRBJ1-5, with 7 bases fitting TRBD1. The J segment lost 0 bases and the V segment lost 3 bases, leaving 10 bases of the junction unmatched. CDR3 length equals 18 residues. Germline lookup yields CDR1 KGHDR and CDR2 SFDVKD. The CDR3 DNA follows: TGTGCCACCAGTGATCCTGAGGGGGCCCGAAATAGCAATCAGCCCCAGCATTTT. Translating gives CATSDPEGARNSNQPQHF.

This clone was found once. This chain joins TRBV11-2 and TRBJ2-7; 7 bases match TRBD1. V dropped 5 bases and J dropped 2; count of bases not matched to a gene: 9. Germline V gives CDR1 SGHAT, CDR2 FQNNGV. The CDR3 spans 15 residues. The CDR3: CASSPTAGTAYEQYV. Written as DNA, the CDR3 is TGTGCCAGCAGCCCCACGGCCGGGACAGCCTACGAGCAGTACGTC.

The chain employs TRBV6-5 and TRBJ1-1; D is possibly TRBD1 (6 bases). The V end was cut by 6 bases, the J end by 1 base, with 15 bases between. The CDR3 consists of 15 residues. CDR1 is MNHEY and CDR2 is SVGAGI in the germline V gene. This chain's CDR3 is CASSPPGARNTEAFF. The CDR3 nucleotides are TGTGCCAGCAGCCCACCGGGGGCCAGGAACACTGAAGCTTTCTTT.

V usage is TRBV6-5 and J usage is TRBJ1-6, with TRBD1 as a possible D gene (5 bases). Germline V CDR1 and CDR2: MNHEY, SVGAGI. This CDR3 is built from 14 residues. With 3 bases removed from V and 6 bases from J, the gap between germline ends came to 9 bases. CDR3 sequence (DNA): TGTGCCAGCAGTTATGAGGGGCTTAATTCACCCCTCCACTTT. It encodes CASSYEGLNSPLHF.

CDR3 coding DNA: TGTGCCAGCATCCCGGGACAGGGGACTTCCTACGAGCAGTACGTC. This encodes CASIPGQGTSYEQYV. V usage is TRBV6-2 or TRBV6-3 and J usage is TRBJ2-7; 10 nucleotides line up with TRBD1. V lost 7 bases and J lost 1; bases outside the gene matches: 7. CDR3 size: 15 residues. Germline CDR1 and CDR2: MNHEY and SVGEGT.

Only one count was recorded for this clone. This chain links TRBV19 with TRBJ2-4; possibly TRBD1 for D (6 bases). Germline V gene sequence: CDR1 LNHDA, CDR2 SQIVND (reference sequence). Between the trimmed V and J ends, which lost 10 bases and 0 bases, there was a span of 13 bases. The CDR3 extends over 14 amino acids. CDR3 sequence (DNA): TGTGCCACCTCCGAACAGGGAGCCAAAAACATTCAGTACTTC. It specifies CATSEQGAKNIQYF.

Points on this clone: A read error may produce the germline difference seen at one junction end. This rearrangement joins TRBV9 to TRBJ1-1, with D tentatively TRBD1 (6 bases). The CDR3 totals 15 residues. Germline lookup yields CDR1 SGDLS and CDR2 YYNGEE. The CDR3 region is CASSVVGGWNTKAFF. CDR3 sequence (DNA): TGTGCCAGCAGCGTAGTGGGGGGCTGGAACACTAAAGCTTTCTTT.

The chain uses TRBV18 and TRBJ1-1; TRBD1 aligns across 10 bases. The germline gives CDR1 KGHSH, CDR2 LQKENI. V lost 6 bases and J lost 3; bases outside the gene matches: 4. This CDR3 is 14 amino acids long. The CDR3 sequence is CASSWGTGDTEAFF. CDR3 DNA: TGTGCCAGCTCTTGGGGGACAGGGGACACTGAAGCTTTCTTT. Full variable domain (remainder filled in from reference TRBV18 and TRBJ1-1): NAGVMQNPRHLVRRRGQEARLRCSPMKGHSHVYWYRQLPEEGLKFMVYLQKENIIDESGMPKERFSAEFPKEGPSILRIQQVVRGDSAAYFCASSWGTGDTEAFFGQGTRLTVV.

This chain joins TRBV12-3 or TRBV12-4 and TRBJ2-5; D is unclear. Deletions cut 7 bases from V and 1 base from J, with 7 bases between. The CDR3 length is 12 residues. In DNA form, the CDR3 reads TGTGCCAGCACCAACTTCCAAGAGACCCAGTACTTC. Amino acid sequence: CASTNFQETQYF.

A few counts support this clone. V usage is TRBV10-3 and J usage is TRBJ2-7; D remains ambiguous. Germline-derived CDR1 and CDR2 are ENHRY and SYGVKD. The V end was cut by 2 bases, the J end by 3 bases, with 8 bases between. The CDR3 extends over 13 amino acids. This chain's CDR3 is CAISEAAYYEQYV. The CDR3 region has the DNA TGTGCCATCAGTGAGGCCGCATACTACGAGCAGTACGTC.

This chain joins TRBV14 and TRBJ2-7, with D unresolved. CDR1 is SGHDN, CDR2 FVKESK, per germline. This CDR3 is 12 amino acids long. CDR3: CASSQGSSEQYV. CDR3 nucleotide sequence: TGTGCCAGCAGCCAAGGGTCCTCCGAGCAGTACGTC.